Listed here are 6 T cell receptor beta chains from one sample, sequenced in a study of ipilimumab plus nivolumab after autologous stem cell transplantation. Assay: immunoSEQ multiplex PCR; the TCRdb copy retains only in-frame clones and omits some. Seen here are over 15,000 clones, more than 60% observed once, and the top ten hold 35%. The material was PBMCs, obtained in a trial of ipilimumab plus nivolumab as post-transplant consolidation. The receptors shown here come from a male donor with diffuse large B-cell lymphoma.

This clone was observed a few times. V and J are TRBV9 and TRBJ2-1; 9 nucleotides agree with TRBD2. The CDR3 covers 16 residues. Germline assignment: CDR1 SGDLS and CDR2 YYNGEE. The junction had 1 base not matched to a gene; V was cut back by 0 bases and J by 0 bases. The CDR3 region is CASSVALAGSYNEQFF. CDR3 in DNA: TGTGCCAGCAGCGTAGCACTAGCGGGCTCCTACAATGAGCAGTTCTTC.

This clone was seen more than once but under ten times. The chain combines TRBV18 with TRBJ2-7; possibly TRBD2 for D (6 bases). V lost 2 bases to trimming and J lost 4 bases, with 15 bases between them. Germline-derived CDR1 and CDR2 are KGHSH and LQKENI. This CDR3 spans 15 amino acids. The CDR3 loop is CASSPSGTAEYEQYF. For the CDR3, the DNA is TGTGCCAGCTCACCATCGGGGACTGCGGAATACGAGCAGTACTTC.

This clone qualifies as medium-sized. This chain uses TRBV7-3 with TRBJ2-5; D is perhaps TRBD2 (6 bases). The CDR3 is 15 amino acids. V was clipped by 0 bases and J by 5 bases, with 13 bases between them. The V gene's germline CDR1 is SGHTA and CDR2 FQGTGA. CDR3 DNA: TGTGCCAGCAGCTTAACGGGTCGGGAGTGGGAGACCCAGTACTTC. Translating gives CASSLTGREWETQYF.

CDR3 loop: CASSDGVSYEQYF. The CDR3 region has the DNA TGTGCCAGCAGTGACGGGGTCTCCTACGAGCAGTACTTC. This sequence joins TRBV2 and TRBJ2-7; possibly TRBD2 for D (5 bases). The CDR3 totals 13 residues. Germline V CDR1 and CDR2: SNHLY, FYNNEI. V was cut by 3 bases and J by 0 bases, with 6 bases left in between.

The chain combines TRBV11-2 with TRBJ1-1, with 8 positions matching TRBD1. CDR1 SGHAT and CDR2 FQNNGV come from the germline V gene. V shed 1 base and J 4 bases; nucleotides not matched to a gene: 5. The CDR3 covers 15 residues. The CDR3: CASSLVQGAGTEAFF. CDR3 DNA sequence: TGTGCCAGCAGCTTAGTTCAGGGGGCGGGCACTGAAGCTTTCTTT.

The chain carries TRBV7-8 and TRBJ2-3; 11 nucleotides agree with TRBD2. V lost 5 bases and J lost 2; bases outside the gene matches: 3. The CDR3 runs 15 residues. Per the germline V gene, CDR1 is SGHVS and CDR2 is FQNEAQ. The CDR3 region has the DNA TGTGCCAGCAGCCCACTAGCGGGAGACACAGATACGCAGTATTTT. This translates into CASSPLAGDTDTQYF.